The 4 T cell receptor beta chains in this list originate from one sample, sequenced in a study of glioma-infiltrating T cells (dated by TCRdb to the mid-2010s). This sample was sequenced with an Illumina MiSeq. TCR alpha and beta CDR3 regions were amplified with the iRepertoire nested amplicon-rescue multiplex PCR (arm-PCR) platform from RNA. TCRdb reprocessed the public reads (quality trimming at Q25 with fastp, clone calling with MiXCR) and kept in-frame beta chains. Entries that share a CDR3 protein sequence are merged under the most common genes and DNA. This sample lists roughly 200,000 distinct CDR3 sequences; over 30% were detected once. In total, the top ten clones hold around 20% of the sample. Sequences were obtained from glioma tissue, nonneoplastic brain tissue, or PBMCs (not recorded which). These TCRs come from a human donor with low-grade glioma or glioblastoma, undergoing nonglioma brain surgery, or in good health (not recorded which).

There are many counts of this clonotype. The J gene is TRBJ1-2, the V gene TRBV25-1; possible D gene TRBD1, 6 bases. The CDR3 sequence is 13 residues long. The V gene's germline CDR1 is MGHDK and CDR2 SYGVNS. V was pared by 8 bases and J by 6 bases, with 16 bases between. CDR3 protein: CASQSWGPDGYTF. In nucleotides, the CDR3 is TGTGCCAGCCAGTCCTGGGGGCCTGATGGCTACACCTTC.

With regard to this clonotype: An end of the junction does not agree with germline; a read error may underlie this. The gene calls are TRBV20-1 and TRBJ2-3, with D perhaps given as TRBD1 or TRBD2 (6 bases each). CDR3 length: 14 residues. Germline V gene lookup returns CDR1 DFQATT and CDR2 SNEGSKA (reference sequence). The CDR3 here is CSAEPEGRTDKQYF. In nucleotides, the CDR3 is TGCAGCGCCGAGCCGGAGGGCCGGACAGATAAGCAGTATTTT.

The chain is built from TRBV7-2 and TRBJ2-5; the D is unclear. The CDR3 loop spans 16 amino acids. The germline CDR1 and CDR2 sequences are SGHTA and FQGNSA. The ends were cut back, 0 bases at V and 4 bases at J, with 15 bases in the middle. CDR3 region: CASSLAGQYGRETQYF. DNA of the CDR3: TGTGCCAGCAGCTTAGCCGGCCAGTACGGGCGAGAGACCCAGTACTTC.

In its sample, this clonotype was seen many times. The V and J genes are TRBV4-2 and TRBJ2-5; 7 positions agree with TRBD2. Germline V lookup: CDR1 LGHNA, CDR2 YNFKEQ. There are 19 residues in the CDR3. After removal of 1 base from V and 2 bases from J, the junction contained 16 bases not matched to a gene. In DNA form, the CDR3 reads TGTGCCAGCAGCCAAGCGGTTTGGGGTCAGAGGACTAGACAAGAGACCCAGTACTTC. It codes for CASSQAVWGQRTRQETQYF.